These 3 T cell receptor beta chains came from one sample sequenced in a study of T cells in tuberculosis. The repertoire was sequenced with immunoSEQ multiplex PCR; TCRdb's copy has only in-frame clones and lacks some. Altogether tens of thousands of clones are present, around 94% being singletons, with the ten largest covering approximately 8.2%. The sequenced sample was PBMCs. The source of these receptors is a donor aged 10-29 years with latent tuberculosis or without tuberculosis infection.

The rearrangement links TRBV4-2 to TRBJ2-7; 9 nucleotides agree with TRBD2. The V segment lost 1 base and the J segment 4 bases; nucleotides outside the gene matches: 8. The CDR3 is 16 residues long. Germline loops: CDR1 LGHNA, CDR2 YNFKEQ. CDR3 sequence reads: CASSQGHLAGRYEQYF. In DNA form, the CDR3 reads TGTGCCAGCAGCCAAGGGCACCTAGCGGGAAGATACGAGCAGTACTTC.

The chain joins TRBV28 to TRBJ2-5; 8 nucleotides line up with TRBD2. Germline-derived CDR1 and CDR2 are MDHEN and SYDVKM. V dropped 4 bases and J dropped 5; count of bases not matched to a gene: 9. This CDR3 spans 15 amino acids. In DNA form, the CDR3 reads TGTGCCAGCAGTTCTGCGAGCGGGAGTCGGGAGACCCAGTACTTC. Protein product: CASSSASGSRETQYF. Together with reference TRBV28 and TRBJ2-5, the CDR3 gives the full variable domain: DVKVTQSSRYLVKRTGEKVFLECVQDMDHENMFWYRQDPGLGLRLIYFSYDVKMKEKGDIPEGYSVSREKKERFSLILESASTNQTSMYLCASSSASGSRETQYFGPGTRLLVL.

The genes are TRBV4-2 and TRBJ2-2; 7 bases fit TRBD2. V trimming: 0 bases; J trimming: 1 base; junction bases outside the gene matches: 2. This CDR3 spans 16 amino acids. Germline CDR1 and CDR2: LGHNA and YNFKEQ. The CDR3 reads CASSQDPSGNTGELFF. The CDR3 DNA sequence: TGTGCCAGCAGCCAAGATCCTAGCGGGAACACCGGGGAGCTGTTTTTT.